Sequencing of this T cell receptor (beta chain) was carried out in a study of read filtering for tumor transcriptome and immune sequencing. Turning to the study itself: Per sample, TCR-region reads ranged about 4 to 11 million by IR-seq, 85 to 1273 by RNA-seq.

Every patient had bone marrow sampled while the disease was active. General observations from the study: Compared with RNA-seq, IR-seq gave much higher clonotype depth and reliability. The sorted CD138-negative fraction was a mixed bone marrow immune population, not purified T cells.

From approximately 400 ng of RNA, a library with molecular barcoded alpha/delta and beta/gamma adaptors was made. TCRdb called the reads again in MiXCR, with one record for every CDR3 protein. The profile shows 39,000 or so distinct CDR3 sequences, approximately 14% of them singletons. CDR3 length equals 15 residues. In germline, CDR1 is DFQATT, CDR2 SNEGSKA (reference sequence). V was cut by 6 bases and J by 3 bases, with 19 bases left in between. This clonotype was detected many times. The antigen is undetermined. The source material was a population of CD138-negative cells sorted from bone marrow. The sequence derives from a donor aged 40 or over with multiple myeloma. The chain joins TRBV20-1 to TRBJ2-3; perhaps D is TRBD1 or TRBD2 (5 bases each). CDR3 loop: CSATGLQTGTDTQYF. The CDR3, as DNA: TGCAGTGCCACAGGACTTCAAACGGGAACAGATACGCAGTATTTT.